The 17 T cell receptor beta chains below come from one sample, sequenced in a study of cytomegalovirus exposure and HLA in healthy donors. A multiplex PCR was run with 60 Vbeta primers and 13 Jbeta primers. The data were produced by immunoSEQ multiplex PCR, yet TCRdb's version contains in-frame clones alone and is incomplete. The profile shows 55,000 to 70,000 clones, 80% to 90% of them singletons. The sequenced material came from PBMCs. The receptors here all came from a woman under 40 in good health and CMV-seronegative.

The chain employs TRBV6-6 and TRBJ1-2; tentatively, D is TRBD1 (6 bases). Germline V gene lookup returns CDR1 MNHNY and CDR2 SVGAGI (reference sequence). This CDR3 is built from 13 residues. Deletions cut 4 bases from V and 2 bases from J, with 8 bases between. CDR3 in DNA: TGTGCCAGCAGTTTCGACAGGAACTATGGCTACACCTTC. This encodes CASSFDRNYGYTF.

The V call is TRBV21-1, the J call TRBJ2-2; the table's D call of TRBD2 was not tested on the DNA. TRBV21-1 is listed as a pseudogene. The CDR3 covers 20 residues. The CDR3 reads CASSKFPLGSGSRYTGELFF. CDR3 sequence (DNA): TGTGCCAGCAGCAAATTCCCGTTAGGTAGCGGGAGTAGGTACACCGGGGAGCTGTTTTTT.

The gene calls are TRBV30 and TRBJ1-2; 12 bases are a match to TRBD1. CDR3 length: 15 residues. The J segment lost 7 bases and the V segment lost 3 bases, leaving 9 bases of the junction unmatched. Germline CDR1 is GTSNPN and CDR2 is SVGIG (reference sequence). CDR3 amino acids: CAWSGRGQGAAGYTF. CDR3 nucleotide sequence: TGTGCCTGGAGCGGTCGGGGACAGGGGGCGGCTGGCTACACCTTC.

This chain joins TRBV27 and TRBJ2-7; the match to TRBD1 covers 10 bases. This CDR3 has 15 residues. Germline trimming cut 0 bases from V and 6 bases from J; bases unmatched to any gene: 5. Germline V lookup: CDR1 MNHEY, CDR2 SMNVEV (reference sequence). CDR3 sequence reads: CASSLSGQGYGEQYF. DNA of the CDR3: TGTGCCAGCAGTTTATCGGGACAGGGGTATGGCGAGCAGTACTTC.

Details on this clone: Within the sample, other DNA sequences also encode this same CDR3. The chain joins TRBV2 to TRBJ1-2; 10 positions match TRBD1. This CDR3 contains 14 residues. J was trimmed by 7 bases and V by 4 bases; bases with no gene match: 6. Germline V gene data show CDR1 as SNHLY and CDR2 as FYNNEI. CDR3 loop: CASSADRGRGGYTF. The CDR3 nucleotides are TGTGCCAGCAGTGCGGACAGGGGGAGGGGTGGCTACACCTTC.

In this sample, this clone turned up a few times. The chain links TRBV29-1 to TRBJ2-3; TRBD1 matches 8 bases. The V gene end was trimmed by 8 bases and the J gene end by 2 bases; junction bases not matched to a gene: 9. CDR1 and CDR2 from the germline V gene are SQVTM and ANQGSEA. The CDR3 contains 14 residues. This CDR3 is CSTARQGSTDTQYF. In DNA form, the CDR3 reads TGCAGCACCGCTAGACAGGGGTCCACAGATACGCAGTATTTT.

The chain employs TRBV28 and TRBJ2-3; 8 bases match TRBD2. Germline CDR1 reads MDHEN; CDR2 reads SYDVKM. V lost 6 bases, J lost 1 base, and 12 bases stayed unmatched. The CDR3 runs to 17 residues. CDR3 DNA sequence: TGTGCCAGCAGCCGCTTCGGGGGGGCGGGAGGCACAGATACGCAGTATTTT. It translates to CASSRFGGAGGTDTQYF.

Of note for this clone: The same CDR3 arises from other DNA sequences in this sample as well. In nucleotides, the CDR3 is TGCGCCAGCAGCTTGGGACAGGGGGCGGGTCAGCCCCAGCATTTT. Translation gives CASSLGQGAGQPQHF. V and J are TRBV5-1 and TRBJ1-5, with TRBD1 matching 10 bases. Germline-derived CDR1 and CDR2 are SGHRS and YFSETQ. Trimming took 0 bases from V and 6 from J; bases not matched to a gene: 3. This CDR3 comprises 15 residues.

The CDR3: CASSLDRGANSGYTF. In DNA form, the CDR3 reads TGTGCCAGCAGCTTAGATCGGGGGGCGAATTCCGGCTACACCTTC. The chain joins TRBV7-9 to TRBJ1-2, with D tentatively TRBD1 (6 bases). Between the trimmed V and J ends, which lost 1 base and 8 bases, there was a span of 17 bases. Germline V gene lookup returns CDR1 SEHNR and CDR2 FQNEAQ (reference sequence). This CDR3 has 15 amino acids.

The V and J genes are TRBV19 and TRBJ2-7; TRBD1 matches at 9 bases. V lost 9 bases, J lost 3 bases, and 6 bases stayed unmatched. This CDR3 spans 13 amino acids. CDR1 and CDR2 (germline): LNHDA, SQIVND (reference sequence). The CDR3 DNA follows: TGTGCCAGCCGGGGACAGGGAGACTACGAGCAGTACTTC. It is translated as CASRGQGDYEQYF. Using reference TRBV19 and TRBJ2-7 for the parts outside the CDR3, the full variable domain is DGGITQSPKYLFRKEGQNVTLSCEQNLNHDAMYWYRQDPGQGLRLIYYSQIVNDFQKGDIAEGYSVSREKKESFPLTVTSAQKNPTAFYLCASRGQGDYEQYFGPGTRLTVT.

This clone was seen a single time. This sequence joins TRBV18 and TRBJ2-7; 8 nucleotides match TRBD2. The germline CDR1 and CDR2 sequences are KGHSH and LQKENI. V lost 0 bases, J lost 2 bases, and 3 bases stayed unmatched. The CDR3 spans 15 residues. CDR3 loop: CASSPPTSGTYEQYF. The CDR3 coding sequence is TGTGCCAGCTCACCACCTACTAGCGGAACCTACGAGCAGTACTTC.

The CDR3 reads CASRFGGSRSSYNEQFF. The CDR3 nucleotides are TGTGCCAGCCGCTTCGGGGGATCCCGTAGCTCCTACAATGAGCAGTTCTTC. The genes are TRBV9 and TRBJ2-1; D might be TRBD2 (6 bases). V was pared by 7 bases and J by 0 bases, with 20 bases between. Germline-derived CDR1 and CDR2 are SGDLS and YYNGEE. The CDR3 sequence is 17 residues long.

The DNA for the CDR3 is TGTGCCAGCAGTGTTACTAGTTACTTCTACAATGAGCAGTTCTTC. Its protein is CASSVTSYFYNEQFF. The rearrangement joins TRBV6-1 to TRBJ2-1; D is perhaps TRBD2 (5 bases). CDR1 and CDR2 (germline): MNHNS, SASEGT. The CDR3 is 15 residues long. Between the trimmed V and J ends, which lost 4 bases and 3 bases, there was a span of 13 bases.

The chain joins TRBV6-5 to TRBJ1-2; D not certain. This CDR3 contains 13 residues. Between the trimmed V and J ends, which lost 0 bases and 1 base, there was a span of 3 bases. Germline CDR1 is MNHEY and CDR2 is SVGAGI. CDR3 coding DNA: TGTGCCAGCAGTTACTCCCGTAACTATGGCTACACCTTC. Translation: CASSYSRNYGYTF.

The chain links TRBV7-8 to TRBJ2-7; TRBD2 is a possible D gene (6 bases). The ends were cut back, 3 bases at V and 5 bases at J, with 14 bases in the middle. CDR1 and CDR2 (germline): SGHVS, FQNEAQ. The CDR3 spans 14 residues. Here the CDR3 reads CASSFNGRVDEQYF. The CDR3 DNA follows: TGTGCCAGCAGCTTCAACGGGAGAGTAGACGAGCAGTACTTC.

This chain links TRBV27 with TRBJ2-5; TRBD2 aligns across 9 bases. Germline trimming cut 6 bases from V and 5 bases from J; bases unmatched to any gene: 7. This CDR3 contains 14 residues. CDR1 and CDR2 (germline): MNHEY, SMNVEV (reference sequence). The CDR3: CASSFSGSRETQYF. DNA for the CDR3: TGTGCCAGCAGCTTTAGCGGGAGTCGGGAGACCCAGTACTTC.

This clone has only a few counts. This CDR3 is also generated by other DNA sequences in the sample. V is TRBV27 and J is TRBJ1-1, with D possibly being TRBD1 (5 bases). Germline V gives CDR1 MNHEY, CDR2 SMNVEV (reference sequence). V lost 2 bases and J lost 1, with 8 bases in between. The CDR3 covers 14 residues. CDR3 amino acids: CASSLGQGNTEAFF. CDR3 nucleotides: TGTGCCAGCAGTTTAGGGCAGGGGAACACTGAAGCTTTCTTT.